A single sample is the source of the 8 T cell receptor beta chains below, sequenced in a study of blood T cell repertoires in COVID-19. Profiled with immunoSEQ multiplex PCR; TCRdb holds only in-frame clones, not every one. The sample shows about 280,000 clones, 90% of them seen only once. Sequencing used PBMCs or T cells enriched from blood (not recorded which). The receptors originated from a woman in her twenties or thirties with acute COVID-19.

This clone was seen a handful of times. This sequence joins TRBV11-2 and TRBJ2-7; D might be TRBD1 (6 bases). Germline loops: CDR1 SGHAT, CDR2 FQNNGV. Trimming pared 4 bases from V and 2 bases from J, leaving 18 bases between. The CDR3 consists of 16 residues. CDR3 sequence reads: CASSSLGGAEAYEQYF. The CDR3 DNA follows: TGTGCCAGCAGCTCCCTAGGGGGAGCGGAGGCCTACGAGCAGTACTTC.

This rearrangement joins TRBV15 to TRBJ1-1, with unresolved D. Trimming stripped 0 bases from V and 10 bases from J, with 15 bases between. CDR3 length: 14 amino acids. Germline lookup yields CDR1 LNHNV and CDR2 YYDKDF (reference sequence). DNA for the CDR3: TGTGCCACCAGCAGAGATCGGGGTGGATCCGGAGCTTTCTTT. Translation: CATSRDRGGSGAFF.

The V call is TRBV28, the J call TRBJ2-7; 7 bases are a match to TRBD1. Trimming removed 3 bases from V and 3 bases from J; junction bases left unmatched: 11. The CDR3 runs 16 residues. Germline loops: CDR1 MDHEN, CDR2 SYDVKM. CDR3 in amino acids: CASSFPRTGAIYEQYF. In DNA, the CDR3 is TGTGCCAGCAGTTTCCCCCGGACAGGAGCAATCTACGAGCAGTACTTC. Complete variable domain (other parts from reference TRBV28 and TRBJ2-7): DVKVTQSSRYLVKRTGEKVFLECVQDMDHENMFWYRQDPGLGLRLIYFSYDVKMKEKGDIPEGYSVSREKKERFSLILESASTNQTSMYLCASSFPRTGAIYEQYFGPGTRLTVT.

The chain couples TRBV10-3 to TRBJ2-3; D might be TRBD2 (6 bases). The CDR3 spans 15 residues. The germline gives CDR1 ENHRY, CDR2 SYGVKD. Trimming pared 2 bases from V and 0 bases from J, leaving 9 bases between. The CDR3 DNA reads TGTGCCATCAGTGAGCCACTAGCTAGCACAGATACGCAGTATTTT. Translation: CAISEPLASTDTQYF.

The chain combines TRBV18 with TRBJ1-5; tentatively, D is TRBD1 (6 bases). The CDR3 loop spans 16 amino acids. CDR1 is KGHSH, CDR2 LQKENI, per germline. Deletions cut 4 bases from V and 0 bases from J, with 13 bases between. The CDR3 DNA follows: TGTGCCAGCTCACAAGACGGACAGTATAGCAATCAGCCCCAGCATTTT. Protein sequence: CASSQDGQYSNQPQHF.

Written as DNA, the CDR3 is TGTGCCAGCAGTCCCGGACTAGCGGGAACTGAGCAGTTCTTC. Its translation is CASSPGLAGTEQFF. J is TRBJ2-1 and V is TRBV6-2 or TRBV6-3; the match to TRBD2 covers 12 bases. J lost 9 bases, V lost 5 bases, and 5 bases had no gene match. The CDR3 spans 14 residues. Germline assignment: CDR1 MNHEY and CDR2 SVGEGT.

The CDR3 region has the DNA TGCAGCGTTGAAGCCGGTGAATCGGGAAACACCATATATTTT. The encoded protein is CSVEAGESGNTIYF. This chain uses TRBV29-1 with TRBJ1-3; no definite D call. With 1 base removed from V and 4 bases from J, the gap between germline ends came to 11 bases. The germline V gene has CDR1 SQVTM and CDR2 ANQGSEA. The CDR3 is 14 amino acids.

The chain combines TRBV2 with TRBJ2-5; tentatively, D is TRBD1 (6 bases). Per the germline V gene, CDR1 is SNHLY and CDR2 is FYNNEI. The CDR3 loop spans 13 amino acids. With 4 bases removed from V and 1 base from J, the gap between germline ends came to 7 bases. CDR3: CASSGQAQETQYF. In DNA, the CDR3 is TGTGCCAGCAGTGGACAGGCCCAAGAGACCCAGTACTTC.